This T cell receptor beta chain was sequenced during a study of cytomegalovirus exposure and HLA in healthy donors. The study, taken as a whole, reports: One later analysis reportedly identified an Asian-associated ancestry cluster that showed fewer N-insertions than the approximately 710-donor mean. The likely origin of a cluster of highly shared sequence variants was a sequencing artifact. Prior analysis indicated that the majority of TCR beta V segments exhibited productivity approximately 90% or approximately 30% of the time.

60 Vbeta and 13 Jbeta primers were used in PCR. Profiling relied on immunoSEQ multiplex PCR, and the TCRdb table lists in-frame clones only, not all of them. The sample lists about 190,000 clones, over 70% occurring once. There are 15 residues in the CDR3. Germline V lookup: CDR1 SGDLS, CDR2 YYNGEE. Trimming took off 3 bases at V and 1 base at J, with 10 bases between the two ends. The count of this clone is one. Its antigen remains unidentified. V is TRBV9 and J is TRBJ2-2; D remains ambiguous. The source is a man in his forties or fifties in good health and CMV-seronegative. Material: PBMCs. CDR3 bases: TGTGCCAGCAGCGCCGGAGCGAAGAACACCGGGGAGCTGTTTTTT. Protein: CASSAGAKNTGELFF.